This record looks at one T cell receptor beta chain sequence and its context. Its antigen remains unidentified. Trimming shortened V by 2 bases and J by 4 bases, and 11 bases separated the two germline ends. This CDR3 has 15 residues. Per germline, CDR1 MGHRA and CDR2 YSYEKL. The data derive from a study of molecular identifiers for immune sequencing clone quantification. Study-wide background: Within a replicate experiment, RNA obtained from either about 20,000 or 100,000 naive CD8 cells was divided into five aliquots, and four of those aliquots were then sequenced.

Points from the study as a whole: Jurkat TCR RNA spiked in from one cell could reportedly be detected among approximately 980,000 naive cells.

TCRdb called the PCR reads again in MiXCR, with one record for every CDR3 protein. The table has about 640,000 distinct CDR3 sequences, roughly 21% seen once; the top ten hold roughly 0.85%. With 10%, 30% or 50% of RNA, roughly 17,000 to 1,000,000 naive CD8 T cells were sequenced. This chain joins TRBV4-1 and TRBJ2-2, with D hard to call. The receptor was isolated from a human donor in good health. Some libraries in this study had Jurkat cell RNA spiked in. Sequencing input: naive CD8+ T cells from blood, with Jurkat cell RNA spiked in. Subset of the sample: FACS-sorted CD8+CD4-CCR7+CD45RA+ naive T cells. CDR3 coding DNA: TGCGCCAGCAGCCAAATAAACACGGGCACCGGGGAGCTGTTTTTT. This translates into CASSQINTGTGELFF.